Following are 2 T cell receptor beta chains from one sample sequenced in a study of CD8 T cells in ankylosing spondylitis. TCRdb re-called the 5' RACE reads through MiXCR, storing one row per CDR3 protein. The repertoire has over 60,000 distinct CDR3 sequences, roughly 5% of them found once; the top ten carry around 2%. Sequencing was done on a sample of blood, either unsorted or a sorted T cell fraction (not recorded which). These receptors all stem from a male donor with ankylosing spondylitis or in good health (not recorded which).

This clonotype was seen at least ten times. Written as DNA, the CDR3 is TGTGCCAGCAGCCCGGGGATGTCGCGGGGCAAGGGTTTAAGGGACGGCTACACCTTC. Translated: CASSPGMSRGKGLRDGYTF. The chain uses TRBV4-2 and TRBJ1-2; TRBD1 might be the D (5 bases). The CDR3 loop spans 19 amino acids. V dropped 4 bases and J dropped 8 bases, with 32 bases sitting between them. Germline CDR1 reads LGHNA; CDR2 reads YNFKEQ.

This clonotype occurred many times. The V call is TRBV10-3, the J call TRBJ2-3, with TRBD1 as a possible D gene (6 bases). Germline V gene data show CDR1 as ENHRY and CDR2 as SYGVKD. Between the trimmed V and J ends, which lost 2 bases and 3 bases, there was a span of 12 bases. The CDR3 runs 15 residues. This chain's CDR3 is CAISETQGKTDTQYF. CDR3 in DNA: TGTGCCATCAGTGAGACACAGGGTAAAACAGATACGCAGTATTTT.